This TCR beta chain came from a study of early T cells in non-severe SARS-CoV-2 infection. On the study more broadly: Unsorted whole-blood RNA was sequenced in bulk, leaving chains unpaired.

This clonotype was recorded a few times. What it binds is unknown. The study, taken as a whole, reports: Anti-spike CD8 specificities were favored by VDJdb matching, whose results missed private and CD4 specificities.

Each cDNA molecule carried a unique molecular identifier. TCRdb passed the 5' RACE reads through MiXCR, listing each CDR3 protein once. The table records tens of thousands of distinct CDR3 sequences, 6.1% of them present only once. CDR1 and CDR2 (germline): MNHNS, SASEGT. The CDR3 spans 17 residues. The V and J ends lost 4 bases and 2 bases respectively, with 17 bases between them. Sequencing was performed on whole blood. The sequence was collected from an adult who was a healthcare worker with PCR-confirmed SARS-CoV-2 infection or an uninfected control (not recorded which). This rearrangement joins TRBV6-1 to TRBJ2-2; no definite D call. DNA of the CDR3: TGTGCCAGCAGTGGGTCGATGGCGCTAGGTAACACCGGGGAGCTGTTTTTT. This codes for CASSGSMALGNTGELFF.